The entry below describes one TCR beta chain. The antigen is undetermined. The source of the sample is a study of T cell responses to AZD1222 COVID-19 vaccine. General study points: Spike-specific TCR breadth and depth went up after people got two AZD1222 doses. At baseline, seropositivity was found in only a handful of AZD1222 recipients.

Looked up from germline, CDR1 is SGHRS and CDR2 is YFSETQ. CDR3 length: 15 residues. The ends were cut back, 3 bases at V and 10 bases at J, with 20 bases in the middle. TCRdb's table, derived via immunoSEQ multiplex PCR, lists solely in-frame clones and lacks some. The table shows some 190,000 clones, with 88% occurring only once. Here the sequenced sample was peripheral blood, taken on day 0 of AZD1222 vaccination. The chain couples TRBV5-1 to TRBJ2-1, with a weak D call TRBD2 (6 bases). This receptor was obtained from an adult in good health. The CDR3 is CASSSFGGAAREQFF. The CDR3 DNA sequence: TGCGCCAGCAGCTCCTTTGGCGGGGCTGCACGGGAGCAGTTCTTC.